Each of the 14 T cell receptor beta chains below was sequenced from the same sample in a study of T cell responses to AZD1222 COVID-19 vaccine. Some clones are missing from TCRdb's copy, which holds only in-frame ones; the method was immunoSEQ multiplex PCR. The sample carries some 150,000 clones, 80% to 95% recorded once. Material: peripheral blood, obtained on day 0 of MenACWY control vaccination. The receptor source for this set is an adult in good health.

The rearrangement uses TRBV21-1 and TRBJ2-3. TRBV21-1 is deemed a pseudogene. This CDR3 region has 13 residues. As DNA, the CDR3 is TGTGCCAGAGATACGGCAGCCACAGATACGCAGTATTTT. This codes for CARDTAATDTQYF.

The chain joins TRBV7-9 to TRBJ1-1; no clear D. The CDR3 length is 14 residues. Per germline, CDR1 SEHNR and CDR2 FQNEAQ (reference sequence). V lost 4 bases and J lost 1, with 10 bases in between. The CDR3 sequence: CASSSRTGNTEAFF. CDR3 nucleotides: TGTGCCAGCAGCTCCCGGACGGGGAACACTGAAGCTTTCTTT.

V is TRBV27 and J is TRBJ1-6; 7 bases line up with TRBD1. The ends lost 5 bases at V and 7 bases at J; junction bases unmatched: 11. There are 16 residues in the CDR3. The germline V gene has CDR1 MNHEY and CDR2 SMNVEV (reference sequence). The CDR3 DNA is TGTGCCAGCAGTCCGAATGGACAGGTCCTAAATTCACCCCTCCACTTT. Translated: CASSPNGQVLNSPLHF.

This rearrangement joins TRBV3-1 (or the pseudogene TRBV3-2) to TRBJ1-1, with 7 nucleotides matching TRBD1. V was pared by 3 bases and J by 4 bases, with 8 bases of the junction left unmatched. The CDR3 contains 15 residues. CDR1 and CDR2 from the germline V gene are LGHDT and YNNKEL (reference sequence). The CDR3 spells CASSHALTGFTEAFF. For the CDR3, the DNA is TGTGCCAGCAGCCATGCTCTGACAGGGTTCACTGAAGCTTTCTTT.

The chain carries TRBV29-1 and TRBJ2-5; 8 nucleotides match TRBD2. The V gene's germline CDR1 is SQVTM and CDR2 ANQGSEA. V lost 7 bases and J lost 4; bases outside the gene matches: 8. This CDR3 is built from 13 residues. CDR3: CSGQELAGETQYF. The DNA for the CDR3 is TGCAGCGGCCAGGAGCTAGCGGGAGAGACCCAGTACTTC.

The gene calls are TRBV27 and TRBJ1-2; no reliable D call. Trimming stripped 0 bases from V and 8 bases from J, with 13 bases between. CDR1 is MNHEY, CDR2 SMNVEV, per germline (reference sequence). This CDR3 region has 14 residues. CDR3 sequence reads: CASSLSHGGTGYTF. DNA for the CDR3: TGTGCCAGCAGTTTATCACACGGAGGAACGGGCTACACCTTC.

The chain's CDR3 is CASSQDAGNQPQHF. The CDR3 nucleotides read TGCGCCAGCAGCCAAGATGCGGGGAATCAGCCCCAGCATTTT. The J gene is TRBJ1-5, the V gene TRBV4-1; D gene ambiguous. The ends were cut back, 0 bases at V and 4 bases at J, with 7 bases in the middle. The CDR3 extends over 14 amino acids. CDR1 MGHRA and CDR2 YSYEKL come from the germline V gene.

The rearrangement uses TRBV5-1 and TRBJ2-1; D is unresolved. This CDR3 contains 12 residues. The V gene lost 4 bases and the J gene lost 8 bases, with 10 bases spanning the gap. Germline V gene lookup returns CDR1 SGHRS and CDR2 YFSETQ. CDR3 region: CASSPPSDEQFF. CDR3 bases: TGCGCCAGCAGCCCGCCCTCGGATGAGCAGTTCTTC.

The CDR3 coding sequence is TGTGCCAGCAGCGTAGGAGGATCGGATCAGCCCCAGCATTTT. Protein product: CASSVGGSDQPQHF. The rearrangement uses TRBV9 and TRBJ1-5, with D unresolved. Trimming removed 0 bases at V and 5 bases at J, with 9 bases between. The germline V gene has CDR1 SGDLS and CDR2 YYNGEE. This CDR3 has 14 residues.

V and J are TRBV3-1 (or the pseudogene TRBV3-2) and TRBJ2-1; D gene uncertain. The CDR3 is made up of 15 amino acids. Trimming took 3 bases from V and 6 from J, leaving 15 bases between them. In germline, CDR1 is LGHDT, CDR2 YNNKEL (reference sequence). CDR3 sequence reads: CASSQEERVSNEQFF. CDR3 DNA sequence: TGTGCCAGCAGCCAGGAAGAACGGGTTAGCAATGAGCAGTTCTTC.

This clone showed up just once. This chain uses TRBV27 with TRBJ1-5; D call uncertain. The CDR3 consists of 13 residues. CDR1 is MNHEY, CDR2 SMNVEV, per germline (reference sequence). V lost 6 bases, J lost 1 base, and 7 bases lay in between. CDR3 nucleotides: TGTGCCAGCAGAGGCAGCAGCAATCAGCCCCAGCATTTT. Its translation is CASRGSSNQPQHF.

J is TRBJ2-1 and V is TRBV5-1; 7 positions agree with TRBD1. The CDR3 spans 16 residues. V trimming: 0 bases; J trimming: 0 bases; junction bases outside the gene matches: 3. Germline-derived CDR1 and CDR2 are SGHRS and YFSETQ. The CDR3: CASSLGPGGSYNEQFF. The CDR3 coding sequence is TGCGCCAGCAGCTTGGGCCCAGGGGGCTCCTACAATGAGCAGTTCTTC. The whole variable domain, remainder taken from reference TRBV5-1 and TRBJ2-1, is KAGVTQTPRYLIKTRGQQVTLSCSPISGHRSVSWYQQTPGQGLQFLFEYFSETQRNKGNFPGRFSGRQFSNSRSEMNVSTLELGDSALYLCASSLGPGGSYNEQFFGPGTRLTVL.

This sequence joins TRBV10-3 and TRBJ1-5, with TRBD1 as a possible D gene (6 bases). This CDR3 has 15 amino acids. Deletions cut 4 bases from V and 0 bases from J, with 10 bases between. Looked up from germline, CDR1 is ENHRY and CDR2 is SYGVKD. CDR3 DNA sequence: TGTGCCATCAGTGCCGGACAGAGTAGCAATCAGCCCCAGCATTTT. This translates into CAISAGQSSNQPQHF.

The V and J genes are TRBV2 and TRBJ1-5; no reliable D call. CDR1 is SNHLY, CDR2 FYNNEI, per germline. The ends were cut back, 5 bases at V and 10 bases at J, with 18 bases in the middle. The CDR3 covers 14 residues. The CDR3 spells CASSSQWTWGPQHF. CDR3 nucleotide sequence: TGTGCCAGCAGTTCTCAGTGGACTTGGGGACCCCAGCATTTT.